The 21 T cell receptor beta chains below were found in one sample sequenced in a study of cytomegalovirus exposure and HLA in healthy donors. Amplification used 60 Vbeta primers and 13 Jbeta primers. The repertoire was sequenced with immunoSEQ multiplex PCR; TCRdb's copy has only in-frame clones and lacks some. There are about 74,000 clones in the sample, with 7.5% held by the top ten. Sequenced input: PBMCs. These receptors originate from a female donor in good health and CMV-seropositive.

V is TRBV5-1 and J is TRBJ2-7; the D gene is possibly TRBD1 (5 bases). Germline CDR1 is SGHRS and CDR2 is YFSETQ. This CDR3 spans 13 amino acids. Trimming took 0 bases from V and 3 from J, leaving 7 bases between them. CDR3 region: CASSLVDSYEQYF. CDR3 coding DNA: TGCGCCAGCAGCTTGGTAGACAGCTACGAGCAGTACTTC.

This chain links TRBV5-6 with TRBJ1-5; 8 positions agree with TRBD1. Unmatched junction bases numbered 10, after V lost 3 bases and J lost 5 bases. There are 16 residues in the CDR3. In germline, CDR1 is SGHDT, CDR2 YYEEEE. CDR3 protein: CASSYRGQGLYQPQHF. CDR3 in DNA: TGTGCCAGCAGCTACCGTGGACAGGGACTTTATCAGCCCCAGCATTTT.

V is TRBV7-2 and J is TRBJ2-1; 9 bases fit TRBD2. This CDR3 spans 15 amino acids. The ends lost 5 bases at V and 7 bases at J; junction bases unmatched: 9. The germline V gene has CDR1 SGHTA and CDR2 FQGNSA. The CDR3 loop is CASSPPSGAGNEQFF. The CDR3 coding sequence is TGTGCCAGCAGCCCCCCTAGCGGGGCTGGGAATGAGCAGTTCTTC.

The chain has TRBV18 and TRBJ1-1; TRBD1 matches at 12 bases. The CDR3 sequence is 17 residues long. V gave up 3 bases and J gave up 1 base; unmatched junction bases: 6. From germline, CDR1 is KGHSH and CDR2 LQKENI. CDR3 loop: CASSPPGTGGPNTEAFF. The CDR3 coding sequence is TGTGCCAGCTCACCTCCCGGGACAGGGGGCCCGAACACTGAAGCTTTCTTT.

The chain combines TRBV30 with TRBJ2-5; D might be TRBD1 (6 bases). V lost 5 bases and J 7 bases, leaving 17 bases between the germline ends. CDR1 is GTSNPN and CDR2 is SVGIG in the germline V gene (reference sequence). This CDR3 has 13 amino acids. The CDR3 protein is CAWADSSLGTQYF. Written as DNA, the CDR3 is TGTGCCTGGGCGGACAGTTCCCTAGGGACCCAGTACTTC.

This chain connects TRBV5-4 to TRBJ1-2; a weak D match, TRBD1 (5 bases). V was cut by 6 bases and J by 6 bases, with 15 bases left in between. Germline values: CDR1 SGHNT, CDR2 YYREEE (reference sequence). The CDR3 spans 13 residues. In DNA form, the CDR3 reads TGTGCCAGCACACGATGGGGCGGAAATGGCTACACCTTC. It codes for CASTRWGGNGYTF.

The chain recombines TRBV19 with TRBJ1-2; 8 bases align to TRBD1. V dropped 8 bases and J dropped 5; count of bases not matched to a gene: 1. The CDR3 runs 11 residues. Looked up from germline, CDR1 is LNHDA and CDR2 is SQIVND (reference sequence). CDR3 sequence: CASDRGYGYTF. CDR3 nucleotide sequence: TGTGCCAGTGACAGGGGTTATGGCTACACCTTC.

The chain is built from TRBV28 and TRBJ2-7; 9 bases are shared with TRBD2. V shed 8 bases and J 3 bases; nucleotides not matched to a gene: 5. CDR3 length: 13 residues. Germline values: CDR1 MDHEN, CDR2 SYDVKM. The CDR3 loop reads CASGLAGNYEQYF. DNA of the CDR3: TGTGCCAGCGGGCTAGCGGGGAACTACGAGCAGTACTTC.

This chain joins TRBV10-1 and TRBJ2-7; 12 bases map to TRBD2. CDR3 length equals 15 residues. V was clipped by 4 bases and J by 4 bases; unmatched bases: 5. CDR1 WNHNN and CDR2 SYGVQD come from the germline V gene (reference sequence). This CDR3 is CASSGPTSGGYEQYF. The CDR3, as DNA: TGCGCCAGCAGTGGCCCTACTAGCGGGGGGTACGAGCAGTACTTC.

The genes are TRBV5-1 and TRBJ2-5, with a tentative D call TRBD1 (6 bases). Germline V CDR1 and CDR2: SGHRS, YFSETQ. The CDR3 has 14 amino acids. The germline V and J ends were trimmed by 4 bases and 4 bases, with 14 bases remaining between them. The CDR3, as DNA: TGCGCCAGCAGCCTATCGACAGGAGTAGAGACCCAGTACTTC. This gives the protein CASSLSTGVETQYF.

The rearrangement links TRBV5-4 to TRBJ2-1; tentatively, D is TRBD2 (6 bases). The V and J ends lost 4 bases and 9 bases respectively, with 11 bases between them. Germline CDR1 and CDR2: SGHNT and YYREEE (reference sequence). CDR3 length: 12 amino acids. The CDR3 DNA sequence: TGTGCCAGCAGCCGATCGGGGGTTGAGCAGTTCTTC. This sequence encodes CASSRSGVEQFF.

This sequence joins TRBV9 and TRBJ2-3, with 8 bases fitting TRBD1. CDR3 length: 13 amino acids. Germline values: CDR1 SGDLS, CDR2 YYNGEE. The junction had 2 bases not matched to a gene; V was cut back by 3 bases and J by 5 bases. CDR3 residues: CASSATGGDTQYF. The CDR3 DNA reads as TGTGCCAGCAGCGCCACAGGGGGAGATACGCAGTATTTT.

The chain recombines TRBV29-1 with TRBJ2-7; 9 positions agree with TRBD1. Losses at the gene ends were 7 bases for V and 5 bases for J; bases not matched to a gene: 12. This CDR3 spans 14 amino acids. Germline V CDR1 and CDR2: SQVTM, ANQGSEA. CDR3 sequence reads: CSAGPIGQGNEQYF. The CDR3, as DNA: TGCAGCGCTGGCCCGATTGGACAGGGGAACGAGCAGTACTTC.

This sequence joins TRBV5-1 and TRBJ1-6; no definite D call. V was shortened by 6 bases and J by 10 bases, with 14 bases between the two germline ends. CDR3 length: 13 residues. Germline lookup yields CDR1 SGHRS and CDR2 YFSETQ. The CDR3 nucleotides read TGCGCCAGCACCCTGACACGGGAATCACCCCTCCACTTT. Protein sequence: CASTLTRESPLHF.

CDR3 DNA: TGTGCCAGCAGCCACAGGGACAGGCTATACGAGCAGTACTTC. Translated: CASSHRDRLYEQYF. The J gene is TRBJ2-7, the V gene TRBV11-2, with 8 positions matching TRBD1. The germline CDR1 and CDR2 sequences are SGHAT and FQNNGV. The CDR3 sequence is 14 residues long. The V segment lost 5 bases and the J segment 4 bases; nucleotides outside the gene matches: 7.

The gene calls are TRBV19 and TRBJ1-6, with D possibly being TRBD1 (5 bases). Germline loops: CDR1 LNHDA, CDR2 SQIVND (reference sequence). CDR3 length equals 15 residues. Trimming stripped 6 bases from V and 0 bases from J, with 9 bases between. The CDR3 DNA follows: TGTGCCAGTAGCGACAGTAGCTCCTATAATTCACCCCTCCACTTT. It codes for CASSDSSSYNSPLHF.

V usage is TRBV19 and J usage is TRBJ2-2; 8 bases line up with TRBD2. Per the germline V gene, CDR1 is LNHDA and CDR2 is SQIVND (reference sequence). The junction had 5 bases not matched to a gene; V was cut back by 4 bases and J by 7 bases. There are 14 residues in the CDR3. This CDR3 reads CASSTSGWLGELFF. For the CDR3, the DNA is TGTGCCAGTAGTACTAGCGGGTGGCTCGGGGAGCTGTTTTTT.

J is TRBJ1-5 and V is TRBV30; 9 bases align to TRBD1. This CDR3 is 14 amino acids long. The ends lost 3 bases at V and 7 bases at J; junction bases unmatched: 7. Germline loops: CDR1 GTSNPN, CDR2 SVGIG (reference sequence). The CDR3 sequence is CAWRTGGGGQPQHF. Written as DNA, the CDR3 is TGTGCCTGGAGGACAGGGGGGGGAGGACAGCCCCAGCATTTT.

The rearrangement links TRBV19 to TRBJ2-6; D perhaps matches TRBD2 (5 bases). The germline CDR1 and CDR2 sequences are LNHDA and SQIVND (reference sequence). The CDR3 has 16 amino acids. Trimming shortened V by 7 bases and J by 0 bases, and 13 bases separated the two germline ends. The CDR3 coding sequence is TGTGCCAGTAAGGCTAACGGACTCTCTGGGGCCAACGTCCTGACTTTC. Translation gives CASKANGLSGANVLTF.

CDR3 in DNA: TGTGCCAGCAGCGTAGGGTCAGGGTATAATTCACCCCTCCACTTT. This translates into CASSVGSGYNSPLHF. This chain joins TRBV9 and TRBJ1-6; D perhaps matches TRBD1 (5 bases). The CDR3 spans 15 residues. Deletions cut 0 bases from V and 4 bases from J, with 8 bases between. Per the germline V gene, CDR1 is SGDLS and CDR2 is YYNGEE.

The rearrangement links TRBV5-1 to TRBJ2-7; possible D gene TRBD1, 5 bases. CDR3 length: 13 amino acids. CDR1 and CDR2 (germline): SGHRS, YFSETQ. V was clipped by 0 bases and J by 2 bases, with 6 bases between them. CDR3 residues: CASSLGTTYEQYF. In nucleotides, the CDR3 is TGCGCCAGCAGCTTGGGGACAACCTACGAGCAGTACTTC.